This T cell receptor beta chain stems from a study of OX40 agonist ivuxolimab in advanced cancers. Whole-study findings and limits: Nonresponders included some who also had low normalized T-cell clonal expansion. Clonal expansion in partial responders at 0.1-3.0 mg/kg ranked among the lowest.

Excluded were patients having autoimmune disease history or systemic immunosuppression. Samples were taken at baseline and on day 1 of cycles 4 and 7. The V end was cut by 4 bases, the J end by 3 bases, with 16 bases between. The germline CDR1 and CDR2 sequences are SGHKS and YYEKEE (reference sequence). CDR3 length equals 15 residues. Only in-frame clones appear in the TCRdb table, and some are missing; sequencing was by immunoSEQ multiplex PCR. Among 50,000 to 65,000 clones listed, about 85% were seen once. Worth noting for this clone: The target antigen is unknown.

The chain carries TRBV5-5 and TRBJ1-1; D is possibly TRBD1 (5 bases). The sample was CD4+ or CD8+ T cells sorted from blood, taken in a trial of the OX40 agonist ivuxolimab. The receptor was isolated from an adult with an advanced solid tumor such as melanoma, head and neck, liver or kidney cancer. CDR3 loop: CASSLLAGQDTEAFF. As DNA, the CDR3 is TGTGCCAGCAGCCTCCTGGCGGGGCAGGACACTGAAGCTTTCTTT.